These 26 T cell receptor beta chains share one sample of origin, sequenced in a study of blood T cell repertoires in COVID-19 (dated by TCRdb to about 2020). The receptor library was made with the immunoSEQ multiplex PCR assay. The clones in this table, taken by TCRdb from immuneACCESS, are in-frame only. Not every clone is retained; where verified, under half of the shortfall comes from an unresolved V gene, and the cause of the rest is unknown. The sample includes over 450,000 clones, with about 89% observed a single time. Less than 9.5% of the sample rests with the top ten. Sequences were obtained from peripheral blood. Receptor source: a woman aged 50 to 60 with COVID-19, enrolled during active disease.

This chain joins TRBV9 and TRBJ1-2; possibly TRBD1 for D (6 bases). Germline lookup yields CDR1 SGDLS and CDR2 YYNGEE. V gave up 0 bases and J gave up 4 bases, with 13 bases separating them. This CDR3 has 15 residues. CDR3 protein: CASSVGGQGVYGYTF. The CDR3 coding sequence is TGTGCCAGCAGCGTAGGGGGACAAGGAGTCTATGGCTACACCTTC.

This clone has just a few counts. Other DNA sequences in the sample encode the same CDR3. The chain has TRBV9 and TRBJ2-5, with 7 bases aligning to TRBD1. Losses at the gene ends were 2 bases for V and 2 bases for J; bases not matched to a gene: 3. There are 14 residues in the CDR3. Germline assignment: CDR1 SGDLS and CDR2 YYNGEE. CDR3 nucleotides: TGTGCCAGCAGCGTTGGGACAGTTCAAGAGACCCAGTACTTC. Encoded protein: CASSVGTVQETQYF.

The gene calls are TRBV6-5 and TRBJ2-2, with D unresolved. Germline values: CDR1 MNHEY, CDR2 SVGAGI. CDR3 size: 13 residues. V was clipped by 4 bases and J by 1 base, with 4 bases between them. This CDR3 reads CASSSKNTGELFF. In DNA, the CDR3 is TGTGCCAGCAGTTCCAAGAACACCGGGGAGCTGTTTTTT.

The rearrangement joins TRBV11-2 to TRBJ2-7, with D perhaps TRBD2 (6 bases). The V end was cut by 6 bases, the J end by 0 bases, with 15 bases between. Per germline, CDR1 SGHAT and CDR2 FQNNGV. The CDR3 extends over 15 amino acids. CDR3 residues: CASSTTGGLSYEQYF. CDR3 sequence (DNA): TGTGCCAGCAGTACCACCGGGGGACTCTCCTACGAGCAGTACTTC.

CDR3 coding DNA: TGTGCCAGCAGCTTAGGAGCAGCGCCTGGGGCCAACGTCCTGACTTTC. Its translation is CASSLGAAPGANVLTF. This chain uses TRBV7-2 with TRBJ2-6; D gene ambiguous. V was trimmed by 1 base and J by 2 bases, leaving 9 bases between them. This CDR3 is 16 amino acids long. CDR1 and CDR2 from the germline V gene are SGHTA and FQGNSA.

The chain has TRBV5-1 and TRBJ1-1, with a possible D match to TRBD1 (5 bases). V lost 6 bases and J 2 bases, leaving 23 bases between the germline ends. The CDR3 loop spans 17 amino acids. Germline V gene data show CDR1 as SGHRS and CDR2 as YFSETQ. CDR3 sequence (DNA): TGCGCCAGCAATTCTTTGGGTTTCGGAGGGGCCAACACTGAAGCTTTCTTT. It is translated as CASNSLGFGGANTEAFF.

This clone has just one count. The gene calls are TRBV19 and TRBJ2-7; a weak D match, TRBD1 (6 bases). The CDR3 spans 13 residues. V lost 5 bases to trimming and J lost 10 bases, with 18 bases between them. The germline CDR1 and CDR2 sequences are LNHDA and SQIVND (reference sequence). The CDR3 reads CASSRGPLTGQYF. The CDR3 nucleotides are TGTGCCAGTAGTCGAGGTCCCTTGACAGGACAGTACTTC. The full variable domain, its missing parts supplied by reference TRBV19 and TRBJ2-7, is DGGITQSPKYLFRKEGQNVTLSCEQNLNHDAMYWYRQDPGQGLRLIYYSQIVNDFQKGDIAEGYSVSREKKESFPLTVTSAQKNPTAFYLCASSRGPLTGQYFGPGTRLTVT.

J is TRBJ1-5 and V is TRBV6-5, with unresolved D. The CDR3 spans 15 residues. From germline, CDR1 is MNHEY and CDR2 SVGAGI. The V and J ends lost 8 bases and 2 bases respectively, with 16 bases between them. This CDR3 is CASFGVLRGNQPQHF. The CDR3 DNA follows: TGTGCCAGCTTTGGGGTCCTGCGGGGCAATCAGCCCCAGCATTTT.

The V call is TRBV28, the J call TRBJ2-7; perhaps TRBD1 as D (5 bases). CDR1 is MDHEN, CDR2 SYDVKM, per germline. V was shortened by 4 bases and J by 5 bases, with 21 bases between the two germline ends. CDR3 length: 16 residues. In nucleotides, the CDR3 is TGTGCCAGCAGTTCCTTACCTCAGACAGATGGAGACGAGCAGTACTTC. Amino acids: CASSSLPQTDGDEQYF. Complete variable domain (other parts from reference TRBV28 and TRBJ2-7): DVKVTQSSRYLVKRTGEKVFLECVQDMDHENMFWYRQDPGLGLRLIYFSYDVKMKEKGDIPEGYSVSREKKERFSLILESASTNQTSMYLCASSSLPQTDGDEQYFGPGTRLTVT.

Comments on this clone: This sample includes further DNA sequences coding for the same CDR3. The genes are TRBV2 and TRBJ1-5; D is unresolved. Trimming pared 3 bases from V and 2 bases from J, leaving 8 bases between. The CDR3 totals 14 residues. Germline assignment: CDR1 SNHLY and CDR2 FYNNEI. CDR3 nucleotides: TGTGCCAGCAGTGACCTGGGCGGCAATCAGCCCCAGCATTTT. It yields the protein CASSDLGGNQPQHF. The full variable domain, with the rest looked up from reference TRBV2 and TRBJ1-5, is EPEVTQTPSHQVTQMGQEVILRCVPISNHLYFYWYRQILGQKVEFLVSFYNNEISEKSEIFDDQFSVERPDGSNFTLKIRSTKLEDSAMYFCASSDLGGNQPQHFGDGTRLSIL.

In DNA, the CDR3 is TGCGCCAGCAGCTTCAAAACAGGGGAAACTGAAGCTTTCTTT. Protein: CASSFKTGETEAFF. The chain uses TRBV5-1 and TRBJ1-1; TRBD1 matches at 7 bases. The CDR3 is made up of 14 amino acids. Germline V lookup: CDR1 SGHRS, CDR2 YFSETQ. V was pared by 2 bases and J by 5 bases, with 6 bases of the junction left unmatched.

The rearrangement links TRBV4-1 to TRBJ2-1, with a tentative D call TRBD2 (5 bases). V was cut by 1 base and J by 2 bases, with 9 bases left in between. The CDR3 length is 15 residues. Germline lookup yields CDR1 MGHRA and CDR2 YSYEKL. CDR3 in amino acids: CASSQVTGTYNEQFF. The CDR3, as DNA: TGCGCCAGCAGCCAAGTAACGGGGACCTACAATGAGCAGTTCTTC.

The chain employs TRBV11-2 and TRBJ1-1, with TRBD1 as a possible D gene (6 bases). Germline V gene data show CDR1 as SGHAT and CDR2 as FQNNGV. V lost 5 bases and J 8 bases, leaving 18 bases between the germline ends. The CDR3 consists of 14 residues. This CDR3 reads CASSLRGGEQEAFF. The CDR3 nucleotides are TGTGCCAGCAGCCTGAGAGGGGGTGAGCAGGAAGCTTTCTTT.

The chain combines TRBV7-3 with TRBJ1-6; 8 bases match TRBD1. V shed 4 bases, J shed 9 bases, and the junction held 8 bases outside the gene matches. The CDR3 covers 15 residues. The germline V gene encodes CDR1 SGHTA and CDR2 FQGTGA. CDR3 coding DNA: TGTGCCAGCAGCTCAGGGGGCGCCTTGGGTTCACCCCTCCACTTT. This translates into CASSSGGALGSPLHF.

The CDR3 is CASSLGGLYNEQFF. The CDR3 DNA is TGTGCCAGCAGCTTGGGAGGCCTCTACAATGAGCAGTTCTTC. The chain links TRBV5-6 to TRBJ2-1; D gene ambiguous. The V and J ends lost 0 bases and 3 bases respectively, with 7 bases between them. The CDR3 extends over 14 amino acids. Germline V gene sequence: CDR1 SGHDT, CDR2 YYEEEE.

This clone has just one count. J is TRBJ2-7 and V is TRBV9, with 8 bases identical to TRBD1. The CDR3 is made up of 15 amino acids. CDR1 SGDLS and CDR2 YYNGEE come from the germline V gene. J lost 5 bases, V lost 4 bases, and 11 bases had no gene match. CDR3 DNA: TGTGCCAGCAGCCGCAATCAGGGGGCGATAAACGAGCAGTACTTC. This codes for CASSRNQGAINEQYF.

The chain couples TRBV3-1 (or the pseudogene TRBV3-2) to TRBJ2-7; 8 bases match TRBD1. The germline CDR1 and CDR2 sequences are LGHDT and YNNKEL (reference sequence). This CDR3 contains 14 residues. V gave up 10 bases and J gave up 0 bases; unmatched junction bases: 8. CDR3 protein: CATRRTGNSYEQYF. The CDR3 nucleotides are TGTGCCACCAGAAGGACAGGGAACTCCTACGAGCAGTACTTC.

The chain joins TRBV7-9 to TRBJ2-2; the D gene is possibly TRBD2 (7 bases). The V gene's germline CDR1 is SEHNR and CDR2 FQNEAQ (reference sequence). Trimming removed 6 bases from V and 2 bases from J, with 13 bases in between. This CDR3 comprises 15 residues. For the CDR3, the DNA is TGTGCCAGCAGTCTTAGGGGGGGTAACACCGGGGAGCTGTTTTTT. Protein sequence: CASSLRGGNTGELFF.

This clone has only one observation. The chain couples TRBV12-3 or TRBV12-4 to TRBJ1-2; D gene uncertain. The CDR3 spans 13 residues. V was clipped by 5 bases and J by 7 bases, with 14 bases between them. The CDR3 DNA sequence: TGTGCCAGCAGTCGGACCAGGCGGGTTGGCTACACCTTC. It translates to CASSRTRRVGYTF.

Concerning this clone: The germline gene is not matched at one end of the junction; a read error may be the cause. CDR3 bases: TGTGCCTGGAGTCCGGGACAGGGAGCCTATAATGAGCAGTTCTTC. It codes for CAWSPGQGAYNEQFF. V and J are TRBV30 and TRBJ2-1; 9 bases fit TRBD1. CDR3 size: 15 residues. Germline V gene data show CDR1 as GTSNPN and CDR2 as SVGIG (reference sequence).

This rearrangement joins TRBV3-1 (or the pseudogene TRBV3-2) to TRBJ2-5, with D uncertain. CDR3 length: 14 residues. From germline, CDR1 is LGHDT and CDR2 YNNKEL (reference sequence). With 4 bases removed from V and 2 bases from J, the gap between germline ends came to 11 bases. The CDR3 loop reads CASSPAALQETQYF. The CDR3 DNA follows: TGTGCCAGCAGCCCTGCTGCCCTACAAGAGACCCAGTACTTC.

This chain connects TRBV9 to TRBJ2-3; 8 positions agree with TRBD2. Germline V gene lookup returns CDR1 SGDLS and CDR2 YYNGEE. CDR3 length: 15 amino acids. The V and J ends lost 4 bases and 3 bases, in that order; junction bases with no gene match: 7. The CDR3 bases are TGTGCCAGCAGCCCCCCCGGGACTAGGACAGATACGCAGTATTTT. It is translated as CASSPPGTRTDTQYF.

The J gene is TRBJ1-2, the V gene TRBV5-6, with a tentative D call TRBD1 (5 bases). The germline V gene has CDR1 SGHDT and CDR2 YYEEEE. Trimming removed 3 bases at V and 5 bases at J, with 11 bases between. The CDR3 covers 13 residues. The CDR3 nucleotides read TGTGCCAGCAGCTCTTCAGGGCCGTATGGCTACACCTTC. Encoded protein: CASSSSGPYGYTF.

The CDR3 is CASSLDHLAPDTQYF. The DNA for the CDR3 is TGCGCCAGCAGCTTGGATCATCTAGCCCCAGATACGCAGTATTTT. This chain uses TRBV5-1 with TRBJ2-3, with D possibly being TRBD2 (5 bases). V was trimmed by 0 bases and J by 4 bases, leaving 12 bases between them. The CDR3 has 15 amino acids. Germline CDR1 is SGHRS and CDR2 is YFSETQ.

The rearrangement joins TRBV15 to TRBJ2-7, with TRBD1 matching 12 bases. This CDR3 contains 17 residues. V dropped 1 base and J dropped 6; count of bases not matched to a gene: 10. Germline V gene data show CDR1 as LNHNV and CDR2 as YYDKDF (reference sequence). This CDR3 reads CATSRAPPGQGAPEQYF. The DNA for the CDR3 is TGTGCCACCAGCAGAGCCCCACCGGGACAGGGGGCCCCCGAGCAGTACTTC. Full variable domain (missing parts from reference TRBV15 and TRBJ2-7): DAMVIQNPRYQVTQFGKPVTLSCSQTLNHNVMYWYQQKSSQAPKLLFHYYDKDFNNEADTPDNFQSRRPNTSFCFLDIRSPGLGDTAMYLCATSRAPPGQGAPEQYFGPGTRLTVT.

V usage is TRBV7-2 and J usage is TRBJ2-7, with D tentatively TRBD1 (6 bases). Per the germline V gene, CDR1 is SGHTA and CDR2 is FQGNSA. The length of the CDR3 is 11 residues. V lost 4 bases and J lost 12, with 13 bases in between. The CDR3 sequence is CASSYAGVRYF. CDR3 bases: TGTGCCAGCAGCTACGCAGGGGTGAGGTACTTC. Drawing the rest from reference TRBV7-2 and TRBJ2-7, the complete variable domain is GAGVSQSPSNKVTEKGKDVELRCDPISGHTALYWYRQSLGQGLEFLIYFQGNSAPDKSGLPSDRFSAERTGGSVSTLTIQRTQQEDSAVYLCASSYAGVRYFGPGTRLTVT.